This is a list of T cell receptor beta chains from one sample in a study of blood T cell repertoires in COVID-19. Libraries were prepared by immunoSEQ multiplex PCR; TCRdb keeps only in-frame clonotypes and omits some of them. The sample shows a few hundred thousand clones, just under 85% of them seen only once. The sequencing sample was made of peripheral blood. The receptors shown here come from a woman in her 50s with active or convalescent COVID-19. The CDR3 runs from the conserved cysteine through the conserved F or W. The order of the fields is J gene, V gene, CDR3 protein.

TRBJ1-6	TRBV27	CASSLWGRNSPLHF
TRBJ1-4	TRBV7-9	CASSLIRSNEKLFF
TRBJ2-2	TRBV6-4	CASIWREGNGELFF
TRBJ1-2	TRBV5-6	CASSLPGQRYGYTF
TRBJ2-7	TRBV6-5	CASSRPPYEQYF
TRBJ2-1	TRBV5-1	CASSLLGHNEQFF
TRBJ1-1	TRBV2	CASSSQGTFSFEAFF
TRBJ2-7	TRBV28	CASSPPPGTGANYEQYF
TRBJ2-1	TRBV24-1	CATSDPTPGTGGFYEQFF
TRBJ2-2	TRBV4-1	CASSQVGGATGELFF
TRBJ1-5	TRBV21-1	CASSRLGQGPWWDQPQHF